The source of this T cell receptor (beta chain) is a study of beta chain features in type 1 diabetes. The sequenced template was cDNA made from the entire isolated RNA. Measured with immunoSEQ multiplex PCR; TCRdb has only the in-frame clones, and not every one. The sample consists of about 40,000 clones, 49% of them appearing once. The germline CDR1 and CDR2 sequences are MNHEY and SVGAGI. V trimming: 6 bases; J trimming: 6 bases; junction bases outside the gene matches: 6. The CDR3 sequence is 13 residues long. The rearrangement uses TRBV6-5 and TRBJ2-3; 7 nucleotides align to TRBD2. The clonotype originates from a young woman in good health. Sequencing was carried out using central memory CD4+ T cells from blood. In DNA, the CDR3 is TGTGCCAGCAGCGTAGCCGGGGGGGATACGCAGTATTTT. It encodes CASSVAGGDTQYF.